The 26 T cell receptor beta chains in this list originate from one sample, sequenced in a study of cytomegalovirus exposure and HLA in healthy donors. 60 Vbeta and 13 Jbeta primers were used in PCR. Sequenced by immunoSEQ multiplex PCR; TCRdb stores in-frame clones only, minus some. The sample records fewer than 40,000 clones, 84% being singletons. The specimen sequenced was PBMCs. The receptors here all came from a woman aged 18-35 years in good health and CMV-seronegative.

The V call is TRBV28, the J call TRBJ2-4, with D possibly being TRBD2 (6 bases). V lost 5 bases, J lost 0 bases, and 14 bases lay in between. Per the germline V gene, CDR1 is MDHEN and CDR2 is SYDVKM. This CDR3 comprises 16 residues. The CDR3 region is CASSPRGAQAKNIQYF. CDR3 DNA: TGTGCCAGCAGTCCGCGGGGCGCACAAGCCAAAAACATTCAGTACTTC.

This chain joins TRBV2 and TRBJ2-3, with 14 positions matching TRBD2. This CDR3 contains 17 residues. CDR1 and CDR2 (germline): SNHLY, FYNNEI. J was trimmed by 1 base and V by 7 bases; bases with no gene match: 7. CDR3 in amino acids: CASTLGTSGRRTDTQYF. The CDR3 DNA sequence: TGTGCCAGCACCTTAGGGACTAGCGGGAGACGCACAGATACGCAGTATTTT.

V usage is TRBV27 and J usage is TRBJ1-1; the D is unclear. The CDR3 consists of 14 residues. Germline CDR1 MNHEY, CDR2 SMNVEV (reference sequence). Trimming took 7 bases from V and 3 from J, leaving 15 bases between them. Written as DNA, the CDR3 is TGTGCCAGCATGTCCCGGATGGCGGACACTGAAGCTTTCTTT. This sequence encodes CASMSRMADTEAFF.

The CDR3 DNA is TGCGCCAGCAGCCGGCAGGGCTTTAGCACTGAAGCTTTCTTT. This gives the protein CASSRQGFSTEAFF. The chain joins TRBV4-3 to TRBJ1-1; a weak D match, TRBD1 (5 bases). V lost 4 bases to trimming and J lost 4 bases, with 13 bases between them. The length of the CDR3 is 14 residues. Per the germline V gene, CDR1 is LGHNA and CDR2 is YSLEER.

This clone was detected only once. The chain combines TRBV6-6 with TRBJ2-1; TRBD2 aligns across 9 bases. Looked up from germline, CDR1 is MNHNY and CDR2 is SVGAGI (reference sequence). V was clipped by 5 bases and J by 9 bases; unmatched bases: 11. CDR3 length equals 15 residues. The CDR3 DNA reads as TGTGCCAGCAGTCCCCGTCTGGGTAGCGGGGGTGAGCAGTTCTTC. Translated, it gives CASSPRLGSGGEQFF.

This chain uses TRBV7-9 with TRBJ1-2; D may be TRBD1 (5 bases). Trimming left V 0 bases short and J 2 bases short, with 7 bases between. The CDR3 runs 14 residues. The germline CDR1 and CDR2 sequences are SEHNR and FQNEAQ (reference sequence). The CDR3 nucleotides are TGTGCCAGCAGCTTAGCGTACAGGAACTATGGCTACACCTTC. This sequence encodes CASSLAYRNYGYTF.

The chain employs TRBV6-1 and TRBJ2-5; possible D gene TRBD1, 6 bases. Gene TRBJ2-7 matches the end of the DNA better, so the J call may be wrong. The germline CDR1 and CDR2 sequences are MNHNS and SASEGT. This CDR3 has 13 amino acids. CDR3 region: CASYDRSYYEQYF. Here the CDR3 DNA reads TGTGCCAGTTATGACAGGTCTTACTACGAGCAGTACTTC.

V is TRBV6-4 and J is TRBJ2-1; 9 bases map to TRBD2. In germline, CDR1 is MRHNA, CDR2 SNTAGT. The CDR3 covers 16 residues. Unmatched junction bases numbered 11, after V lost 3 bases and J lost 8 bases. As DNA, the CDR3 is TGTGCCAGCAGTGAAGGGTCGGCGGGAGGGGGGGATGAGCAGTTCTTC. Its translation: CASSEGSAGGGDEQFF.

The V and J genes are TRBV6-1 and TRBJ2-1, with D possibly TRBD2 on 5 matching bases. Germline V gene sequence: CDR1 MNHNS, CDR2 SASEGT. V gave up 3 bases and J gave up 0 bases, with 9 bases separating them. The CDR3 sequence is 15 residues long. The CDR3 protein is CASSDAGHSYNEQFF. The CDR3 DNA follows: TGTGCCAGCAGTGACGCGGGCCACTCCTACAATGAGCAGTTCTTC.

The chain couples TRBV4-3 to TRBJ1-2, with 8 bases identical to TRBD1. The CDR3 spans 16 residues. Germline CDR1 and CDR2: LGHNA and YSLEER. The V gene end was trimmed by 0 bases and the J gene end by 8 bases; junction bases not matched to a gene: 11. The CDR3: CASSQDPGQGAGGYTF. In DNA form, the CDR3 reads TGCGCCAGCAGCCAAGATCCGGGGCAGGGGGCAGGAGGCTACACCTTC.

The chain has TRBV7-3 and TRBJ2-2; unclear D gene. V was cut by 4 bases and J by 3 bases, with 6 bases left in between. This CDR3 has 13 amino acids. Germline values: CDR1 SGHTA, CDR2 FQGTGA. The CDR3 is CASSSTYTGELFF. The CDR3 nucleotides read TGTGCCAGCAGCTCTACGTACACCGGGGAGCTGTTTTTT.

The chain is built from TRBV19 and TRBJ1-5; no reliable D call. Deletions cut 6 bases from V and 1 base from J, with 10 bases between. The length of the CDR3 is 14 residues. The germline V gene encodes CDR1 LNHDA and CDR2 SQIVND (reference sequence). In nucleotides, the CDR3 is TGTGCCAGTAGAAGTCCACAAAGCAATCAGCCCCAGCATTTT. This codes for CASRSPQSNQPQHF.

This chain links TRBV6-1 with TRBJ2-7; TRBD1 matches 12 bases. In germline, CDR1 is MNHNS, CDR2 SASEGT. The CDR3 consists of 15 residues. With 6 bases clipped from V and 6 bases from J, the junction kept 9 bases outside the gene matches. The CDR3 protein is CASSATGTGGVEQYF. CDR3 nucleotide sequence: TGTGCCAGCAGCGCAACCGGGACAGGGGGCGTCGAGCAGTACTTC.

This clone was observed once. V usage is TRBV28 and J usage is TRBJ2-3; no definite D call. The ends were cut back, 5 bases at V and 6 bases at J, with 12 bases in the middle. The CDR3 runs to 13 residues. Germline-derived CDR1 and CDR2 are MDHEN and SYDVKM. CDR3 bases: TGTGCCAGCAGTCCACCTCAGTGGGATACGCAGTATTTT. This codes for CASSPPQWDTQYF.

The J gene is TRBJ2-3, the V gene TRBV28; 9 bases are a match to TRBD2. Germline V gene sequence: CDR1 MDHEN, CDR2 SYDVKM. The trim removed 6 bases at V and 1 base at J, leaving 5 bases unmatched. This CDR3 region has 15 residues. The CDR3 reads CASSRAGGGTDTQYF. The CDR3 DNA reads TGTGCCAGCAGCCGAGCGGGAGGAGGCACAGATACGCAGTATTTT.

The chain has TRBV18 and TRBJ2-7; TRBD2 might be the D (5 bases). The CDR3 is 16 residues long. V lost 1 base, J lost 0 bases, and 13 bases lay in between. Germline V lookup: CDR1 KGHSH, CDR2 LQKENI. The DNA for the CDR3 is TGTGCCAGCTCACCACTAAGCGGACCTAGCTCCTACGAGCAGTACTTC. It specifies CASSPLSGPSSYEQYF.

The chain joins TRBV5-4 to TRBJ2-5; TRBD1 aligns across 7 bases. The CDR3 runs 15 residues. V shed 4 bases, J shed 0 bases, and the junction held 6 bases outside the gene matches. CDR1 SGHNT and CDR2 YYREEE come from the germline V gene (reference sequence). DNA of the CDR3: TGTGCCAGCAGCAAAAGACAGGGCCACCAAGAGACCCAGTACTTC. Its protein is CASSKRQGHQETQYF.

The chain recombines TRBV5-1 with TRBJ1-1; no clear D gene. The CDR3 extends over 14 amino acids. The germline V and J ends were trimmed by 0 bases and 1 base, with 7 bases remaining between them. CDR1 is SGHRS, CDR2 YFSETQ, per germline. DNA for the CDR3: TGCGCCAGCAGCTTGGTTATGGCGAACACTGAAGCTTTCTTT. Translation: CASSLVMANTEAFF.

The chain joins TRBV7-6 to TRBJ2-5; 9 bases are shared with TRBD1. The J call is uncertain, as TRBJ2-7 better fits the DNA end. The CDR3 covers 18 residues. CDR1 and CDR2 from the germline V gene are SGHVS and FNYEAQ. The CDR3 nucleotides are TGTGCCAGCAGCTTAATGGTTCCGGGACAGGGCTTCCTCTACGAGCAGTACTTC. Amino acid sequence: CASSLMVPGQGFLYEQYF.

This clone was picked up one time. The V call is TRBV6-5, the J call TRBJ2-7; perhaps TRBD2 as D (5 bases). The CDR3 totals 14 residues. Germline V gene sequence: CDR1 MNHEY, CDR2 SVGAGI. V was cut by 4 bases and J by 4 bases, with 14 bases left in between. The CDR3 DNA reads TGTGCCAGCAGTTTCATCCAGAGGGCTTACGAGCAGTACTTC. This translates into CASSFIQRAYEQYF.

In regard to this clone: Other DNA sequences in this specimen translate into the identical CDR3. This rearrangement joins TRBV19 to TRBJ1-5, with a tentative D call TRBD1 (6 bases). The CDR3 spans 15 residues. Germline V lookup: CDR1 LNHDA, CDR2 SQIVND (reference sequence). V was pared by 5 bases and J by 2 bases, with 13 bases between. The CDR3 nucleotides are TGTGCCAGTAGTTTAGGGGGGGGAGGCAATCAGCCCCAGCATTTT. This translates into CASSLGGGGNQPQHF.

This clone was recorded only once. The gene calls are TRBV7-9 and TRBJ1-4, with TRBD1 identical over 8 bases. The CDR3 extends over 13 amino acids. Looked up from germline, CDR1 is SEHNR and CDR2 is FQNEAQ (reference sequence). J gave up 8 bases and V 7 bases, and 6 bases lay outside the gene matches. The CDR3 is CASTGQVEEKLFF. CDR3 sequence (DNA): TGTGCCAGCACGGGACAGGTGGAGGAAAAACTGTTTTTT.

This clone was seen more than once but under ten times. J is TRBJ1-1 and V is TRBV19; D is possibly TRBD1 (5 bases). The length of the CDR3 is 15 residues. Looked up from germline, CDR1 is LNHDA and CDR2 is SQIVND (reference sequence). Trimming removed 0 bases from V and 2 bases from J, with 10 bases in between. The CDR3 DNA reads TGTGCCAGTAGTATAGATCGGGGGGAAAACACTGAAGCTTTCTTT. Protein sequence: CASSIDRGENTEAFF.

In this sample, this clone turned up a few times. The chain is built from TRBV2 and TRBJ2-3; tentative D call: TRBD2 (5 bases). Trimming left V 4 bases short and J 4 bases short, with 12 bases between. The length of the CDR3 is 14 residues. Per germline, CDR1 SNHLY and CDR2 FYNNEI. In nucleotides, the CDR3 is TGTGCCAGCAGTGTCCGGGATCTTTCAGATACGCAGTATTTT. Translation gives CASSVRDLSDTQYF.

V gene TRBV7-2 combines with J gene TRBJ2-5; 9 bases line up with TRBD2. Germline CDR1 SGHTA, CDR2 FQGNSA. V trimming: 5 bases; J trimming: 0 bases; junction bases outside the gene matches: 4. This CDR3 region has 15 residues. The CDR3 reads CASSVSGGHQETQYF. The CDR3 bases are TGTGCCAGCAGCGTTAGCGGGGGCCACCAAGAGACCCAGTACTTC.

The chain links TRBV2 to TRBJ2-1; 10 bases line up with TRBD2. V gave up 2 bases and J gave up 5 bases; unmatched junction bases: 9. The germline CDR1 and CDR2 sequences are SNHLY and FYNNEI. This CDR3 is 17 amino acids long. Here the CDR3 reads CASSEWSGRDLNNEQFF. The CDR3 DNA reads as TGTGCCAGCAGTGAATGGAGCGGGAGGGACTTAAACAATGAGCAGTTCTTC.